This T cell receptor beta chain was sequenced in a study of cytomegalovirus exposure and HLA in healthy donors. This clone was counted only a few times. The CDR3 totals 15 residues. Germline V gene sequence: CDR1 MGHDK, CDR2 SYGVNS. Trimming shortened V by 6 bases and J by 6 bases, and 17 bases separated the two germline ends. A multiplex PCR was run with 60 Vbeta primers and 13 Jbeta primers. In the original analysis: A later analysis tallied 75 million to 80 million unique TCR beta chains, 10 million to 12 million of them shared. Some clones are missing from TCRdb's copy, which holds only in-frame ones; the method was immunoSEQ multiplex PCR. The V and J calls and clone size were taken over from that table, and D and trimming were inferred from the DNA. The data contain under 90,000 clones, more than 60% of them singletons.

The material sequenced was PBMCs. The sequence came from a man in his forties in good health and CMV-seronegative. This chain connects TRBV25-1 to TRBJ1-4; D is unclear. CDR3 DNA: TGTGCCAGCAGGGAAAGCGGAGGATCTTATGAAAAACTGTTTTTT. It codes for CASRESGGSYEKLFF.